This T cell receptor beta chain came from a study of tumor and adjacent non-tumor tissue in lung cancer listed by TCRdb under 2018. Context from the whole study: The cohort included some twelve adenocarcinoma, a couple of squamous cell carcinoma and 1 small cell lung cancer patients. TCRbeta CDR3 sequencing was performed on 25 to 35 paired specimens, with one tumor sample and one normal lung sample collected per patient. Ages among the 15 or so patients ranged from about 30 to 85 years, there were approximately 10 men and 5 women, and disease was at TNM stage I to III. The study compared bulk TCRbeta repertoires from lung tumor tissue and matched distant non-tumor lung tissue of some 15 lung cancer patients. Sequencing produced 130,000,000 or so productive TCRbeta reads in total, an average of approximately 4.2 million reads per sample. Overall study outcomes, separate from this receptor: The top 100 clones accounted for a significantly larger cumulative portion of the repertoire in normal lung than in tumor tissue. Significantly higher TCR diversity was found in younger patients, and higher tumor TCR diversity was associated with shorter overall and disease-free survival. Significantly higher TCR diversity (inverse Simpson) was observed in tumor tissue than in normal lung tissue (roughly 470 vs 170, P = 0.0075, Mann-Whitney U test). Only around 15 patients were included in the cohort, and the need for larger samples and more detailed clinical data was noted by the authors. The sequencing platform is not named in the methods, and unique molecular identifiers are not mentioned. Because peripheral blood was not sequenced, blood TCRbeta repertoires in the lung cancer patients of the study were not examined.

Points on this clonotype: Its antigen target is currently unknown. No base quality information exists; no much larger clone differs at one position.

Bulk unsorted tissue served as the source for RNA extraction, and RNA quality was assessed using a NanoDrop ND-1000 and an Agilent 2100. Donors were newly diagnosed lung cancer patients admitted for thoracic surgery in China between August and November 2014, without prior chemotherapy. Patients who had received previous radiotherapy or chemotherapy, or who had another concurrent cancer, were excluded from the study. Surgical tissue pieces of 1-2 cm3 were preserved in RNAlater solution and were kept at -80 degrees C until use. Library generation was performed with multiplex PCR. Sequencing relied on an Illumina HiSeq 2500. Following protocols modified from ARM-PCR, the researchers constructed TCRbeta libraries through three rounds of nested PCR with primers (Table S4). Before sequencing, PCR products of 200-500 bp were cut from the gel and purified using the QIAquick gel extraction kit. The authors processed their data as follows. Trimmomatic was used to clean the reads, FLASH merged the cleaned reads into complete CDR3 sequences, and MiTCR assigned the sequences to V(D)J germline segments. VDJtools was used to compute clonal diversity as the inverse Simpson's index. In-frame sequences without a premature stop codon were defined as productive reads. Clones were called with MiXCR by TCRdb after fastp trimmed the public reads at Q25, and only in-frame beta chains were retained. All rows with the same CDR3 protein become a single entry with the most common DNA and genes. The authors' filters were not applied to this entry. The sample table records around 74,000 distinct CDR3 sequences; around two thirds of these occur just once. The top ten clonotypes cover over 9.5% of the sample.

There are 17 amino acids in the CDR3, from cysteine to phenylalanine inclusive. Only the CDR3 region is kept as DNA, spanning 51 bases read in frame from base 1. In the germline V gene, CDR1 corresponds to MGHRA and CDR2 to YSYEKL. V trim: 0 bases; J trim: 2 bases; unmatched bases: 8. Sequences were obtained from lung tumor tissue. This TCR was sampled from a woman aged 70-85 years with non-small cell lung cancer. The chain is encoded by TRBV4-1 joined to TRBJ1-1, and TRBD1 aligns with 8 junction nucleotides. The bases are TGCGCCAGCAGCCAAGAGGACCGGGACAGGCCAAACACTGAAGCTTTCTTT. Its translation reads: CASSQEDRDRPNTEAFF.